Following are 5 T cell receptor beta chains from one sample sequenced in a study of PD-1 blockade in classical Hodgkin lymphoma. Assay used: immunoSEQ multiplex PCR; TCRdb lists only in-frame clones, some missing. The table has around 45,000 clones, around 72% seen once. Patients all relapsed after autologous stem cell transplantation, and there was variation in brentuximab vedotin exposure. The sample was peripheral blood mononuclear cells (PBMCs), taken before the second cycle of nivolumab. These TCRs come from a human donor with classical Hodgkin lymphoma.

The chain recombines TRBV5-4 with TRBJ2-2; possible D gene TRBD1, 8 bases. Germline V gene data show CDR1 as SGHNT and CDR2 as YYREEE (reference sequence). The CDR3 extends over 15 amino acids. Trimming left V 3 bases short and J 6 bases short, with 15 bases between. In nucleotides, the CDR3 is TGTGCCAGCAGCTCCAGACAGGGGAGGGCCGGGGAGCTGTTTTTT. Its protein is CASSSRQGRAGELFF.

CDR3 nucleotide sequence: TGTGCCAGCAGCTTAGTGGGACAGGGAGAAGAGCAGTACTTC. It specifies CASSLVGQGEEQYF. The chain combines TRBV7-9 with TRBJ2-7; 9 bases align to TRBD1. CDR1 SEHNR and CDR2 FQNEAQ come from the germline V gene (reference sequence). Losses at the gene ends were 1 base for V and 7 bases for J; bases not matched to a gene: 5. The CDR3 runs 14 residues.

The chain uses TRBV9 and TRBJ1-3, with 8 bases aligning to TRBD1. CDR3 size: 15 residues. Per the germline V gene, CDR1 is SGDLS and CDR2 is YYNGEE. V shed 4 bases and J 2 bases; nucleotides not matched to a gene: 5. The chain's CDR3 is CASSPQTGAGNTIYF. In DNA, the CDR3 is TGTGCCAGCAGCCCCCAGACAGGGGCTGGAAACACCATATATTTT. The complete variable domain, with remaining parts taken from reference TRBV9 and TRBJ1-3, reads DSGVTQTPKHLITATGQRVTLRCSPRSGDLSVYWYQQSLDQGLQFLIQYYNGEERAKGNILERFSAQQFPDLHSELNLSSLELGDSALYFCASSPQTGAGNTIYFGEGSWLTVV.

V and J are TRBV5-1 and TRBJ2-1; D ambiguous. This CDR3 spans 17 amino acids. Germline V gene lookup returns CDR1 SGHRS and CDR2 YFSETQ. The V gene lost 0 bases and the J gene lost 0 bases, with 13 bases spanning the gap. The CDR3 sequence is CASSLEGGVSSYNEQFF. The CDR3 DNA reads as TGCGCCAGCAGCTTGGAAGGTGGCGTGAGCTCCTACAATGAGCAGTTCTTC.

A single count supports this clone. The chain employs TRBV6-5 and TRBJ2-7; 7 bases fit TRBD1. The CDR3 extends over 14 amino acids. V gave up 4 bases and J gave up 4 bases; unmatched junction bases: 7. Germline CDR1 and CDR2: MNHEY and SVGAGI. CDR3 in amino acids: CASSSDRVSYEQYF. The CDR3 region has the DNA TGTGCCAGCAGTTCAGACAGGGTATCGTACGAGCAGTACTTC.